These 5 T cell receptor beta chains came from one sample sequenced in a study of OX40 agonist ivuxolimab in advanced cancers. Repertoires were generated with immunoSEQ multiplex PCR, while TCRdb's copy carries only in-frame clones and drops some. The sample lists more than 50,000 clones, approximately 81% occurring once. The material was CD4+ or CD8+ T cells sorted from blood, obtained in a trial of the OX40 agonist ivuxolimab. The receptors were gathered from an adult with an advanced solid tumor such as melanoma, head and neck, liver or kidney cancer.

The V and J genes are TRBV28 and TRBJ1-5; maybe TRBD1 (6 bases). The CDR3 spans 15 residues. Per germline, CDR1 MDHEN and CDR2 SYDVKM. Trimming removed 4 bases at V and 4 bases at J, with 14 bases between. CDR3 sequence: CASSSNRASNQPQHF. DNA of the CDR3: TGTGCCAGCAGTTCGAACAGGGCTAGTAATCAGCCCCAGCATTTT.

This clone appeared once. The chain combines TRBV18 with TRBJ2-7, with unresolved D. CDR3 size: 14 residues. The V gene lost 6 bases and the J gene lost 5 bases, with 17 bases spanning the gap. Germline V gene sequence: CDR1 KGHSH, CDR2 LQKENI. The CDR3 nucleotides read TGTGCCAGCTCGCCGACGGATCAGTGGGACGAGCAGTACTTC. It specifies CASSPTDQWDEQYF.

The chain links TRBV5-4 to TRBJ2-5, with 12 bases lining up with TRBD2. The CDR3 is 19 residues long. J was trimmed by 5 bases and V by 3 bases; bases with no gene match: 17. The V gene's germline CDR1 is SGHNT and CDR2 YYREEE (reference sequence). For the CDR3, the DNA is TGTGCCAGCAGCTACCCGAAAACGGAGACTAGCGGGAGTCAGGAGACCCAGTACTTC. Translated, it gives CASSYPKTETSGSQETQYF. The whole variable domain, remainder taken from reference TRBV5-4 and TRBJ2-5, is ETGVTQSPTHLIKTRGQQVTLRCSSQSGHNTVSWYQQALGQGPQFIFQYYREEENGRGNFPPRFSGLQFPNYSSELNVNALELDDSALYLCASSYPKTETSGSQETQYFGPGTRLLVL.

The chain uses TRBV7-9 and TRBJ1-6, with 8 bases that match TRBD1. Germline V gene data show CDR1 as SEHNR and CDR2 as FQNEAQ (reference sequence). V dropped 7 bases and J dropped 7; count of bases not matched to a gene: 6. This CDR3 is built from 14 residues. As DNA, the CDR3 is TGTGCCAGCAAGAAGGACAGGGACAATTCACCCCTCCACTTT. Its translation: CASKKDRDNSPLHF.

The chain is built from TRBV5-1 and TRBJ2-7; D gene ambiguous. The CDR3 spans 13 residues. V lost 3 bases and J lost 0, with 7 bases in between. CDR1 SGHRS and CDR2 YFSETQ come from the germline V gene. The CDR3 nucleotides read TGCGCCAGCAGCTCTCCCTACTCCTACGAGCAGTACTTC. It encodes CASSSPYSYEQYF.